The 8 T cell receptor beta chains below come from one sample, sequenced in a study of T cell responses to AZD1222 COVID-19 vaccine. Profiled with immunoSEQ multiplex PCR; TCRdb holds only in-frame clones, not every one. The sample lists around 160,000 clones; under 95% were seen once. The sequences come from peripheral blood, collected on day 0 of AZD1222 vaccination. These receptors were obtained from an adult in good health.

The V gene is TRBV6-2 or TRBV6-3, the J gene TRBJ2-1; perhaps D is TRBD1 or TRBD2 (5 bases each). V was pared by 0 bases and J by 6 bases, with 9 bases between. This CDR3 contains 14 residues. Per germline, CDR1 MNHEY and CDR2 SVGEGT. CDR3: CASSYSREFNEQFF. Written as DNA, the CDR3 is TGTGCCAGCAGTTACTCCAGGGAGTTCAATGAGCAGTTCTTC.

The CDR3 coding sequence is TGCGCCAGCAGCCAAAGACCACAAGCGGGGGGGCGGGAGACCCAGTACTTC. Translating gives CASSQRPQAGGRETQYF. The chain recombines TRBV4-3 with TRBJ2-5; 10 nucleotides match TRBD2. The CDR3 has 17 residues. Germline trimming cut 2 bases from V and 5 bases from J; bases unmatched to any gene: 11. The V gene's germline CDR1 is LGHNA and CDR2 YSLEER.

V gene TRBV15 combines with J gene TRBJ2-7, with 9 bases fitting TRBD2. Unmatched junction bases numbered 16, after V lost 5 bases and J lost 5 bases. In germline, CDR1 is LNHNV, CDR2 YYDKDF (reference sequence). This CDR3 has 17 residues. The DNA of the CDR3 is TGTGCCACCAGCCCCTTAAGGACCCTTAGCGGGAGCCACGAGCAGTACTTC. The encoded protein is CATSPLRTLSGSHEQYF.

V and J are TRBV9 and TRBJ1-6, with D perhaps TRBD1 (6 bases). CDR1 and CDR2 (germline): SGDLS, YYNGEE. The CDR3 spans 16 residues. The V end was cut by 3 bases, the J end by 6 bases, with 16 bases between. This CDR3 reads CASSAATGTLNSPLHF. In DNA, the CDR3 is TGTGCCAGCAGCGCTGCTACAGGGACCCTTAATTCACCCCTCCACTTT.

The CDR3 nucleotides read TGTGCCAGCAGCTTGGGAGTGTCCAATCAGCCCCAGCATTTT. This gives the protein CASSLGVSNQPQHF. J is TRBJ1-5 and V is TRBV5-6; unclear D gene. V lost 0 bases and J lost 3, with 7 bases in between. Germline V gene lookup returns CDR1 SGHDT and CDR2 YYEEEE. CDR3 size: 14 residues.

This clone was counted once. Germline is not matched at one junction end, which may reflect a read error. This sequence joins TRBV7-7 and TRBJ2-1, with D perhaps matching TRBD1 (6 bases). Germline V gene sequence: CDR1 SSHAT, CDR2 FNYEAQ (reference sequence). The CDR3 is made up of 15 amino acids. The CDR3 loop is CASSLPPRVGAEQFF. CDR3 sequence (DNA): TGTGCTAGCAGCTTGCCCCCCAGGGTGGGGGCTGAGCAGTTCTTC.

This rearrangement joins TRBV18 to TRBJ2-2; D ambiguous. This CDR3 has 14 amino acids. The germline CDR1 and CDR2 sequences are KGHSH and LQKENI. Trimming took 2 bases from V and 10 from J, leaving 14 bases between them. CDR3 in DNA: TGTGCCAGCTCACCAATACTGGGCCCGGAGGAGCTGTTTTTT. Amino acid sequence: CASSPILGPEELFF.

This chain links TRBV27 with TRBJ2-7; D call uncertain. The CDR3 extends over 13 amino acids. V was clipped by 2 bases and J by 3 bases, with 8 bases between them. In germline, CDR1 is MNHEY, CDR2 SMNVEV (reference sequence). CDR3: CASSLKTNYEQYF. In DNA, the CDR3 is TGTGCCAGCAGTTTAAAGACCAACTACGAGCAGTACTTC.